The source of this T cell receptor beta chain is a study of shared clonotypes between healthy human individuals. Whole-study findings and limits: Clonotype sharing among the donors was expected to vary with sequencing depth. Sampling involved blood alone; tissue repertoires likely differ.

On this clone itself: As yet, its antigen is unknown.

The CDR3 loop spans 14 amino acids. Germline loops: CDR1 MNHEY, CDR2 SVGAGI. The V end lost 5 bases, the J end lost 5 bases, and 13 bases lay between the germline ends. Replicate sorted-subset PCRs were loaded with around 200 ng DNA, approximately 31,000 T cell genomes. Sequencing used immunoSEQ multiplex PCR; TCRdb keeps in-frame clones, though not all of them. Of roughly 2.4 million clones in the sample, roughly 95% are singletons; the top ten hold around 0.13%. Sequencing was carried out using naive CD4+ T cells sorted from blood. Indicated subset: CD45RA+ positively selected. This clonotype was obtained from a young man in good health. V gene TRBV6-5 combines with J gene TRBJ1-5; D is perhaps TRBD1 (6 bases). The CDR3, as DNA: TGTGCCAGCAGTAGGGGGACGGAGGATCAGCCCCAGCATTTT. It encodes CASSRGTEDQPQHF.